This TCR beta chain appears in the sequencing data of a study of a mutant IDH1 vaccine in newly diagnosed glioma. Study context: Onset of vaccination occurred 4-6 weeks following radiotherapy alone, or with temozolomide cycles. Participants attended visit V12, the safety follow-up, at week 35, and then attended visit V13 at week 47. Therapy received beforehand was radiotherapy, temozolomide, or both, with most patients given both.

Study results and limitations: Top peripheral T cell clonotype shifts appeared unrelated to pseudoprogression.

This clone came up a few times. Its antigen is still unknown. Time point reported: week 35, safety follow-up. Mutant IDH1 20-mer peptide, at 300 ug, made up each vaccine dose, with topical imiquimod. Produced via immunoSEQ multiplex PCR; TCRdb's table is partial and in-frame only. The data hold more than 25,000 clones, with more than 60% observed a single time. CDR3 size: 12 residues. Between the trimmed V and J ends, which lost 5 bases and 14 bases, there was a span of 15 bases. Germline V gives CDR1 SEHNR, CDR2 FQNEAQ (reference sequence). The receptor was isolated from a man between 50 and 59 years old with glioma. The specimen was PBMCs, collected from a glioma patient whose treatment included an IDH1 peptide vaccine. The V gene is TRBV7-9, the J gene TRBJ1-4, with TRBD1 as a possible D gene (6 bases). Here the CDR3 DNA reads TGTGCCAGCAGCCTCGAGGTGGGACATCTGTTTTTT. Its protein product is CASSLEVGHLFF.